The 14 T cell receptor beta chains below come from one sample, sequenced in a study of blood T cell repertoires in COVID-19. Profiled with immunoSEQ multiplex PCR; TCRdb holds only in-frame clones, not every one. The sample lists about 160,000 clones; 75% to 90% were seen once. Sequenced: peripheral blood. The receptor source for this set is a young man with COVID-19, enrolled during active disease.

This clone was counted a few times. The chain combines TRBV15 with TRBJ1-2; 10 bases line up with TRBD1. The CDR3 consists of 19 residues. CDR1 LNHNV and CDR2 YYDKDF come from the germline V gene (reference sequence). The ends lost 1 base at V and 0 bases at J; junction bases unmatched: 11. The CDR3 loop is CATSRGLRTGGTANYGYTF. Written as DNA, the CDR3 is TGTGCCACCAGCAGAGGCCTTAGGACAGGGGGGACAGCTAACTATGGCTACACCTTC.

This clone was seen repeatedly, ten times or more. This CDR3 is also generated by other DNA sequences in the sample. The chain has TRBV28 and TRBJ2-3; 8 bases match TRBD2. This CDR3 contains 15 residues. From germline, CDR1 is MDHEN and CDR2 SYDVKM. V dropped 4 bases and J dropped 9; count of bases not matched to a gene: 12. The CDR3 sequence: CASSSLAGGGGTQYF. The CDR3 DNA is TGTGCCAGCAGTTCGCTAGCGGGTGGGGGCGGGACGCAGTATTTT.

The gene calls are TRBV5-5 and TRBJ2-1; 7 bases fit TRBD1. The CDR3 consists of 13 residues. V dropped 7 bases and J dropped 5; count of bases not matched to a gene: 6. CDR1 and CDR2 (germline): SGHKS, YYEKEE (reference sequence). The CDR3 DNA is TGTGCCAGCCCGGGACAGAGGAACAATGAGCAGTTCTTC. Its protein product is CASPGQRNNEQFF. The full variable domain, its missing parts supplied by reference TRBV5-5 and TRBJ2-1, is DAGVTQSPTHLIKTRGQQVTLRCSPISGHKSVSWYQQVLGQGPQFIFQYYEKEERGRGNFPDRFSARQFPNYSSELNVNALLLGDSALYLCASPGQRNNEQFFGPGTRLTVL.

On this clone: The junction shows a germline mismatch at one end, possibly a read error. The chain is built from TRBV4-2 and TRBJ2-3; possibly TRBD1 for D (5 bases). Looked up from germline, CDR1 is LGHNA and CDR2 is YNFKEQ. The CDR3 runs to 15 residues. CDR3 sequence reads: CASSAPRDSKDTQYF. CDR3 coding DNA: TGTGCCAGCAGCGCGCCCAGGGATAGCAAAGATACGCAGTATTTT.

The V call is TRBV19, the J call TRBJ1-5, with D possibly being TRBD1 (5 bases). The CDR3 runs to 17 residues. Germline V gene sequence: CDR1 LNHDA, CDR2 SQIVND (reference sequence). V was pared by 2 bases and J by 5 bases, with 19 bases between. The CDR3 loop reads CASSIPRGGASDQPQHF. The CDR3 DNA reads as TGTGCCAGTAGTATACCTCGGGGAGGGGCCAGCGATCAGCCCCAGCATTTT.

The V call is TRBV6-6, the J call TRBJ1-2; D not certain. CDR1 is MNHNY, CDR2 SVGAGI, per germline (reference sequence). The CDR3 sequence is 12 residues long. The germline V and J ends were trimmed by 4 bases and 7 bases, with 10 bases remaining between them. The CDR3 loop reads CASSFDRGGYTF. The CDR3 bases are TGTGCCAGCAGTTTCGACCGGGGTGGCTACACCTTC.

The CDR3 loop is CSVSGTGGGEQYF. CDR3 coding DNA: TGCAGCGTCTCCGGGACAGGGGGCGGCGAGCAGTACTTC. The chain has TRBV29-1 and TRBJ2-7, with 12 bases matching TRBD1. The CDR3 runs 13 residues. V was pared by 6 bases and J by 6 bases, with 6 bases of the junction left unmatched. Germline V gene data show CDR1 as SQVTM and CDR2 as ANQGSEA.

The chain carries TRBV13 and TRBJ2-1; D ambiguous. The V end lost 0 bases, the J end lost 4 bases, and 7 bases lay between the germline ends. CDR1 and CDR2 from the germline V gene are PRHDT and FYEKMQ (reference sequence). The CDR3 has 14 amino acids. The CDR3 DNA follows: TGTGCCAGCAGCTTAGGTCGCAGTTACAATGAGCAGTTCTTC. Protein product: CASSLGRSYNEQFF.

This CDR3 reads CATHPGGNYGYTF. CDR3 nucleotides: TGTGCCACTCACCCGGGCGGGAACTATGGCTACACCTTC. The chain carries TRBV10-3 and TRBJ1-2, with D unclear. Germline CDR1 reads ENHRY; CDR2 reads SYGVKD. This CDR3 contains 13 residues. V was trimmed by 10 bases and J by 2 bases, leaving 14 bases between them.

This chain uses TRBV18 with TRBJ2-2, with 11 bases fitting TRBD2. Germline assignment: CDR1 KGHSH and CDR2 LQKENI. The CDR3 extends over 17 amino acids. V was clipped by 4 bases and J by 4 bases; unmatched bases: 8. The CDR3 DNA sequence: TGTGCCAGCTCACGATCACTAGCGGGAGAGGGCACCGGGGAGCTGTTTTTT. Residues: CASSRSLAGEGTGELFF.

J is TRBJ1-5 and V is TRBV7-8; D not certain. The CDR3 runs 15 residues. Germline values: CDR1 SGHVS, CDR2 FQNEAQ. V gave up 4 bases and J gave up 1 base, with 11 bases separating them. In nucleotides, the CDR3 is TGTGCCAGCAGCTCTCGGGGTCAGAGCAATCAGCCCCAGCATTTT. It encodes CASSSRGQSNQPQHF.

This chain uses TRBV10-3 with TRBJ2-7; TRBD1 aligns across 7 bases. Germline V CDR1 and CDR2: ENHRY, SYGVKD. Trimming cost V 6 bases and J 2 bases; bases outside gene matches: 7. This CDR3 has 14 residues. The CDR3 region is CAISLGQAPYEQYF. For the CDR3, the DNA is TGTGCCATCAGCCTTGGACAGGCCCCCTACGAGCAGTACTTC.

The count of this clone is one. CDR3 residues: CATSEPNRDSGANVLTF. The DNA for the CDR3 is TGTGCCACCAGTGAACCAAACAGGGACTCTGGGGCCAACGTCCTGACTTTC. V usage is TRBV24-1 and J usage is TRBJ2-6; D possibly corresponds to TRBD1 (6 bases). The V and J ends lost 4 bases and 0 bases respectively, with 12 bases between them. The CDR3 spans 17 residues. Germline loops: CDR1 KGHDR, CDR2 SFDVKD.

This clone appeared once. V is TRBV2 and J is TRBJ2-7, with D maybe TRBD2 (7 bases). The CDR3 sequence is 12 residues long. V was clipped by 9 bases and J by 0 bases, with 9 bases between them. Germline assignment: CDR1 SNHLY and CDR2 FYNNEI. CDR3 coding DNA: TGTGCCAGGGGGGGGCCCTCCTACGAGCAGTACTTC. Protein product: CARGGPSYEQYF.